What follows are 8 T cell receptor beta chains derived from one specimen sequenced in a study of T cells in Graves' hyperthyroidism and ophthalmopathy. Amplified regions were TCR beta CDR3 sequences from RNA transcripts. The study used the HTBI primer set for a first-round RT-PCR of the TCR CDR3. TCRdb called the multiplex PCR reads again in MiXCR, with one record for every CDR3 protein. The repertoire holds around 200,000 distinct CDR3 sequences, approximately 15% seen once, with 25% to 30% in the top ten. Sequencing was performed on blood. All receptors come from a woman aged 45-60 years with Graves' hyperthyroidism.

The sample holds many counts of this clonotype. The chain recombines TRBV12-3 or TRBV12-4 with TRBJ1-2; D uncertain. Trimming removed 7 bases at V and 4 bases at J, with 13 bases between. The CDR3 has 13 residues. The CDR3 DNA reads as TGTGCCAGCACCGAGGGAGGCTTCTATGGCTACACCTTC. Protein product: CASTEGGFYGYTF.

This clonotype was observed at least ten times. The CDR3: CASSFFREQFF. The CDR3 DNA reads TGTGCCAGCAGTTTTTTCCGGGAGCAGTTCTTC. The chain links TRBV28 to TRBJ2-1; D is unclear. The CDR3 has 11 amino acids. The V and J ends lost 3 bases and 10 bases respectively, with 7 bases between them. Germline V CDR1 and CDR2: MDHEN, SYDVKM. The full variable domain, completed using reference TRBV28 and TRBJ2-1, is DVKVTQSSRYLVKRTGEKVFLECVQDMDHENMFWYRQDPGLGLRLIYFSYDVKMKEKGDIPEGYSVSREKKERFSLILESASTNQTSMYLCASSFFREQFFGPGTRLTVL.

Ten or more counts support this clonotype. The chain carries TRBV20-1 and TRBJ1-1; no clear D. From germline, CDR1 is DFQATT and CDR2 SNEGSKA (reference sequence). This CDR3 has 15 residues. The V end was cut by 3 bases, the J end by 4 bases, with 18 bases between. CDR3 nucleotide sequence: TGCAGTGCTAGTAAGACGCCGGGTGCGGGCACTGAAGCTTTCTTT. Translated: CSASKTPGAGTEAFF.

The chain recombines TRBV25-1 with TRBJ2-1; 10 bases match TRBD2. This CDR3 contains 14 residues. V dropped 8 bases and J dropped 6; count of bases not matched to a gene: 7. Germline assignment: CDR1 MGHDK and CDR2 SYGVNS. CDR3 in DNA: TGTGCCAGCGCTGAAGCGGGGGGGACCAATGAGCAGTTCTTC. Translated, it gives CASAEAGGTNEQFF.

The sample holds many counts of this clonotype. The chain has TRBV6-1 and TRBJ1-5, with TRBD1 matching 7 bases. Germline V gene data show CDR1 as MNHNS and CDR2 as SASEGT. Trimming removed 4 bases from V and 2 bases from J; junction bases left unmatched: 5. CDR3 length equals 15 residues. The CDR3 is CASSGQGFGNQPQHF. The CDR3 DNA reads as TGTGCCAGCAGTGGACAGGGATTTGGCAATCAGCCCCAGCATTTT.

This clonotype showed up many times. Since a much larger clone is just one base distant, this may be a read error. The chain couples TRBV12-3 or TRBV12-4 to TRBJ1-1, with 7 bases fitting TRBD1. CDR3 length equals 16 residues. Here the CDR3 reads CASSLWVTGMDTEASF. In nucleotides, the CDR3 is TGTGCCAGCAGTTTATGGGTGACAGGGATGGACACTGAAGCTTCCTTT.

This clonotype has at least ten counts. The chain recombines TRBV7-6 with TRBJ1-2; D is possibly TRBD1 (5 bases). Between the trimmed V and J ends, which lost 1 base and 5 bases, there was a span of 14 bases. The CDR3 is 15 amino acids. Germline CDR1 and CDR2: SGHVS and FNYEAQ. This CDR3 reads CASSLVSGMGYGYTF. DNA for the CDR3: TGTGCCAGCAGCTTAGTCTCAGGGATGGGGTATGGCTACACCTTC.

This clonotype turned up a few times. The V and J genes are TRBV20-1 and TRBJ1-2; perhaps TRBD1 as D (5 bases). Germline values: CDR1 DFQATT, CDR2 SNEGSKA (reference sequence). V dropped 4 bases and J dropped 2 bases, with 17 bases sitting between them. The CDR3 is 15 residues long. The CDR3 DNA is TGCAGTGCTAAAGATCGGTTGAGGGACAACTATGGCTACACCTTC. Its translation is CSAKDRLRDNYGYTF.